This entry is about one T cell receptor (beta chain). This sample is drawn from a study of blood T cell repertoires in COVID-19. Overall study context: The United States, Italy and Spain supplied acute and convalescent COVID-19 samples.

V was pared by 5 bases and J by 3 bases, with 11 bases of the junction left unmatched. Germline CDR1 reads LNHDA; CDR2 reads SQIVND (reference sequence). This CDR3 has 16 residues. Sequenced by immunoSEQ multiplex PCR; TCRdb stores in-frame clones only, minus some. This sample yields 200,000 to 250,000 clones, of which approximately 85% are seen a single time; roughly 4.6% belongs to the top ten. Seattle enrolled patients during active infection and tracked them longitudinally. The sample taken for sequencing was peripheral blood. The chain joins TRBV19 to TRBJ2-3, with 7 bases identical to TRBD1. This TCR was sampled from a man aged 50 or older with COVID-19, enrolled during active disease. The DNA for the CDR3 is TGTGCCAGTAGTCCCCAAGACAGGGAACCAACAGATACGCAGTATTTT. It encodes CASSPQDREPTDTQYF.